This TCR beta chain was identified during a study of blood T cells in healthy people across ages. The study, taken as a whole, reports: Considered underestimates were the diversity estimates obtained from one million T cells. Strongly correlated with naive T cell percentage was TCR beta diversity. With donor CMV status unknown, expanded clonotype changes were possibly confounded.

As for this clonotype: Antigen: not known.

This CDR3 comprises 16 residues. Germline CDR1 and CDR2: MGHRA and YSYEKL. The ends lost 3 bases at V and 0 bases at J; junction bases unmatched: 3. PCR was performed a second time for about 7 to 11 cycles using a sample-barcoded 5' primer and a J-beta primer mix. Each CDR3 protein is one row after TCRdb ran MiXCR on the 5' RACE reads. The sample has 1.4 million to 1.5 million distinct CDR3 sequences, 42% seen once. In each sample, at least 6.5 million PBMCs were isolated. What was sequenced was blood. The V gene is TRBV4-1, the J gene TRBJ2-4, with TRBD2 matching 9 bases. The receptor comes from a woman aged 18-29 years in good health. CDR3 residues: CASSQTSGIAKNIQYF. CDR3 nucleotide sequence: TGCGCCAGCAGCCAGACTAGCGGAATAGCCAAAAACATTCAGTACTTC.